A single sample gave rise to the 24 T cell receptor beta chains below, sequenced in a study of T cell responses to AZD1222 COVID-19 vaccine. Sequencing used immunoSEQ multiplex PCR; TCRdb keeps in-frame clones, though not all of them. Here the sample spans about 110,000 clones, 70% to 90% being singletons. The specimen was peripheral blood, collected 28 days after the second AZD1222 dose. The receptors stem from an adult who received the AZD1222 COVID-19 vaccine.

V is TRBV28 and J is TRBJ2-7; D is undetermined. The CDR3 has 12 amino acids. V was clipped by 7 bases and J by 6 bases, with 13 bases between them. The germline V gene encodes CDR1 MDHEN and CDR2 SYDVKM. The chain's CDR3 is CASTRGSGEQYF. Here the CDR3 DNA reads TGTGCCAGCACACGAGGTTCTGGCGAGCAGTACTTC.

This clone was picked up a small number of times. The chain joins TRBV6-1 to TRBJ2-5; D assignment may be TRBD1 or TRBD2 (6 bases each). This CDR3 has 14 residues. The ends were cut back, 0 bases at V and 4 bases at J, with 9 bases in the middle. Germline V gene lookup returns CDR1 MNHNS and CDR2 SASEGT. In DNA, the CDR3 is TGTGCCAGCAGTGAAGCTTGGGGGGCAGAGACCCAGTACTTC. It codes for CASSEAWGAETQYF.

The chain carries TRBV19 and TRBJ1-5; tentatively, D is TRBD1 (6 bases). CDR1 and CDR2 from the germline V gene are LNHDA and SQIVND (reference sequence). The CDR3 is 14 residues long. V shed 8 bases and J shed 7 bases, with 18 bases lying between them. This CDR3 is CASLTLGAGQPQHF. CDR3 nucleotides: TGTGCCAGTCTTACTTTGGGGGCCGGGCAGCCCCAGCATTTT.

The chain joins TRBV30 to TRBJ1-3; no definite D call. Germline CDR1 reads GTSNPN; CDR2 reads SVGIG (reference sequence). This CDR3 has 14 residues. The ends were cut back, 4 bases at V and 4 bases at J, with 14 bases in the middle. DNA for the CDR3: TGTGCCTGGATGGGAGGGAACGGCGGAAACACCATATATTTT. This codes for CAWMGGNGGNTIYF.

This sequence joins TRBV19 and TRBJ2-1, with 8 bases matching TRBD2. J lost 6 bases, V lost 3 bases, and 10 bases had no gene match. CDR3 length: 16 amino acids. The germline V gene encodes CDR1 LNHDA and CDR2 SQIVND (reference sequence). The CDR3 DNA sequence: TGTGCCAGTAGTATCGTCCCGGGACTAGGTACCAATGAGCAGTTCTTC. It specifies CASSIVPGLGTNEQFF.

This chain links TRBV9 with TRBJ1-1; D is perhaps TRBD1 (5 bases). This CDR3 comprises 14 residues. With 4 bases removed from V and 1 base from J, the gap between germline ends came to 11 bases. Germline assignment: CDR1 SGDLS and CDR2 YYNGEE. The CDR3 loop reads CASSRGRQNTEAFF. The CDR3 coding sequence is TGTGCCAGCAGCAGGGGACGGCAGAACACTGAAGCTTTCTTT.

V gene TRBV9 combines with J gene TRBJ1-3; D not certain. This CDR3 spans 15 amino acids. Trimming shortened V by 4 bases and J by 0 bases, and 11 bases separated the two germline ends. CDR1 SGDLS and CDR2 YYNGEE come from the germline V gene. This CDR3 reads CASSLSGVSGNTIYF. CDR3 DNA: TGTGCCAGCAGCCTTAGTGGAGTCTCTGGAAACACCATATATTTT.

The chain has TRBV27 and TRBJ2-5; no firm D call. CDR1 is MNHEY and CDR2 is SMNVEV in the germline V gene (reference sequence). The CDR3 loop spans 13 amino acids. V dropped 5 bases and J dropped 5 bases, with 12 bases sitting between them. CDR3 region: CASSRSGVETQYF. For the CDR3, the DNA is TGTGCCAGCAGTAGATCAGGCGTGGAGACCCAGTACTTC.

This rearrangement joins TRBV7-3 to TRBJ1-2, with TRBD1 matching 7 bases. Unmatched junction bases numbered 5, after V lost 9 bases and J lost 4 bases. Per germline, CDR1 SGHTA and CDR2 FQGTGA. The CDR3 spans 12 residues. The CDR3 is CASPGQIYGYTF. CDR3 DNA sequence: TGTGCCAGTCCGGGACAGATCTATGGCTACACCTTC.

V usage is TRBV18 and J usage is TRBJ1-4, with a weak D call TRBD1 (5 bases). V lost 5 bases and J lost 3, with 10 bases in between. CDR3 length: 14 residues. Germline V lookup: CDR1 KGHSH, CDR2 LQKENI. Here the CDR3 reads CASSAGYPNEKLFF. DNA of the CDR3: TGTGCCAGCTCAGCAGGGTATCCTAATGAAAAACTGTTTTTT.

The rearrangement joins TRBV15 to TRBJ2-1; 9 nucleotides line up with TRBD1. The CDR3 extends over 17 amino acids. Looked up from germline, CDR1 is LNHNV and CDR2 is YYDKDF (reference sequence). The J segment lost 5 bases and the V segment lost 0 bases, leaving 8 bases of the junction unmatched. The CDR3 DNA reads as TGTGCCACCAGCAGAGATCGAAGGGACAGGGTGAACAATGAGCAGTTCTTC. Protein product: CATSRDRRDRVNNEQFF.

This chain uses TRBV29-1 with TRBJ2-3; possibly TRBD1 for D (5 bases). Germline-derived CDR1 and CDR2 are SQVTM and ANQGSEA. CDR3 length: 12 residues. The germline V and J ends were trimmed by 6 bases and 5 bases, with 12 bases remaining between them. CDR3 coding DNA: TGCAGCGTCGCCCAGGGTCTAGATACGCAGTATTTT. Its protein is CSVAQGLDTQYF.

The rearrangement joins TRBV4-3 to TRBJ2-1; 7 bases are shared with TRBD2. The length of the CDR3 is 16 residues. From germline, CDR1 is LGHNA and CDR2 YSLEER. Germline trimming cut 4 bases from V and 4 bases from J; bases unmatched to any gene: 10. The CDR3 loop is CASSPFFSGFYNEQFF. CDR3 DNA sequence: TGCGCCAGCAGCCCATTTTTTAGCGGGTTTTACAATGAGCAGTTCTTC.

This clone was found once. The chain carries TRBV2 and TRBJ2-2, with TRBD2 matching over 7 bases. CDR1 is SNHLY, CDR2 FYNNEI, per germline. This CDR3 has 15 residues. The V gene end was trimmed by 4 bases and the J gene end by 8 bases; junction bases not matched to a gene: 10. Here the CDR3 DNA reads TGTGCCAGCAGTGCGTCCCTTGGCGGGAGAGGGGAGCTGTTTTTT. This translates into CASSASLGGRGELFF.

J is TRBJ2-1 and V is TRBV19, with D hard to call. V lost 3 bases and J lost 8, with 5 bases in between. Germline V lookup: CDR1 LNHDA, CDR2 SQIVND (reference sequence). This CDR3 spans 11 amino acids. The CDR3 loop reads CASSIEYEQFF. DNA for the CDR3: TGTGCCAGTAGTATTGAGTATGAGCAGTTCTTC.

CDR3 nucleotides: TGTGCCTGGATAGACAGGCGGGCAAATTACCCCCCCGGGCTGTTTTTT. Translating gives CAWIDRRANYPPGLFF. This sequence joins TRBV30 and TRBJ2-2; D may be TRBD1 (6 bases). V dropped 4 bases and J dropped 13 bases, with 28 bases sitting between them. The CDR3 length is 16 residues. Germline CDR1 GTSNPN, CDR2 SVGIG (reference sequence).

The CDR3 loop reads CASTREENYGYTF. The CDR3 DNA reads TGTGCCAGTACCCGGGAGGAGAACTATGGCTACACCTTC. This chain connects TRBV19 to TRBJ1-2; no firm D call. The germline V gene has CDR1 LNHDA and CDR2 SQIVND (reference sequence). V lost 7 bases to trimming and J lost 2 bases, with 11 bases between them. The CDR3 sequence is 13 residues long.

The gene calls are TRBV11-2 and TRBJ1-2; D may be TRBD1 (6 bases). Trimming stripped 0 bases from V and 6 bases from J, with 11 bases between. The CDR3 is made up of 14 amino acids. Germline lookup yields CDR1 SGHAT and CDR2 FQNNGV. The DNA for the CDR3 is TGTGCCAGCAGCTTAGAAGTGACAGGTCATGGCTACACCTTC. Its protein product is CASSLEVTGHGYTF. The full variable domain, with the rest looked up from reference TRBV11-2 and TRBJ1-2, is EAGVAQSPRYKIIEKRQSVAFWCNPISGHATLYWYQQILGQGPKLLIQFQNNGVVDDSQLPKDRFSAERLKGVDSTLKIQPAKLEDSAVYLCASSLEVTGHGYTFGSGTRLTVV.

The J gene is TRBJ2-2, the V gene TRBV5-8, with D hard to call. The CDR3 has 16 residues. CDR1 is SGHTS and CDR2 is YDEGEE in the germline V gene. Trimming shortened V by 0 bases and J by 0 bases, and 9 bases separated the two germline ends. The CDR3 DNA reads as TGTGCCAGCAGCTTGGCGTTACAGTCGAACACCGGGGAGCTGTTTTTT. It codes for CASSLALQSNTGELFF.

V is TRBV29-1 and J is TRBJ1-1; possibly TRBD1 for D (5 bases). Per the germline V gene, CDR1 is SQVTM and CDR2 is ANQGSEA. CDR3 length: 13 residues. Trimming cost V 5 bases and J 0 bases, with 10 bases left between them. Written as DNA, the CDR3 is TGCAGCGTTAGGGCAGGGATGAACACTGAAGCTTTCTTT. It is translated as CSVRAGMNTEAFF.

The chain uses TRBV27 and TRBJ2-6, with D perhaps TRBD1 (5 bases). V lost 4 bases, J lost 0 bases, and 13 bases lay in between. The CDR3 sequence is 17 residues long. Germline V CDR1 and CDR2: MNHEY, SMNVEV (reference sequence). The CDR3: CASSSAQGSSGANVLTF. The DNA of the CDR3 is TGTGCCAGCAGTTCGGCCCAGGGTAGCTCTGGGGCCAACGTCCTGACTTTC.

A single count supports this clone. The CDR3 bases are TGTGCCAGCAGTTTTATAACCGGGGGCACTGAAGCTTTCTTT. Its translation: CASSFITGGTEAFF. The chain recombines TRBV28 with TRBJ1-1; D may be TRBD1 (5 bases). V dropped 3 bases and J dropped 4 bases, with 12 bases sitting between them. This CDR3 has 14 residues. Germline values: CDR1 MDHEN, CDR2 SYDVKM. The full variable domain, its missing parts supplied by reference TRBV28 and TRBJ1-1, is DVKVTQSSRYLVKRTGEKVFLECVQDMDHENMFWYRQDPGLGLRLIYFSYDVKMKEKGDIPEGYSVSREKKERFSLILESASTNQTSMYLCASSFITGGTEAFFGQGTRLTVV.

J is TRBJ2-5 and V is TRBV20-1, with 8 nucleotides matching TRBD2. With 3 bases clipped from V and 2 bases from J, the junction kept 5 bases outside the gene matches. Germline assignment: CDR1 DFQATT and CDR2 SNEGSKA (reference sequence). There are 14 residues in the CDR3. CDR3 residues: CSASPPSGQETQYF. DNA of the CDR3: TGCAGTGCTAGTCCCCCTAGCGGGCAAGAGACCCAGTACTTC.

The chain links TRBV4-1 to TRBJ2-5; TRBD1 matches at 9 bases. J gave up 5 bases and V 1 base, and 5 bases lay outside the gene matches. The CDR3 has 15 amino acids. Germline V gene data show CDR1 as MGHRA and CDR2 as YSYEKL. Written as DNA, the CDR3 is TGCGCCAGCAGCCAAGCCGGGACAGGGTTTGAGACCCAGTACTTC. Its translation is CASSQAGTGFETQYF.